This TCR beta chain was observed in a study of neurological immune-mediated disorders. In this sample, this clonotype is medium-sized. The V end lost 1 base, the J end lost 2 bases, and 5 bases lay between the germline ends. The CDR3 is made up of 13 amino acids. CDR1 is SGHRS, CDR2 YFSETQ, per germline. TCRdb reprocessed the 5' RACE reads with MiXCR, giving one entry per CDR3 protein. Seen here are approximately 26,000 distinct CDR3 sequences, 2% to 2.5% observed once, and the top ten hold roughly 2.5%. The sample consisted of PBMCs. The clonotype was recovered from a woman between 45 and 60 years old with multiple sclerosis. V and J are TRBV5-1 and TRBJ2-3; D unresolved. CDR3 region: CASSLRDTDTQYF. The CDR3 DNA reads as TGCGCCAGCAGCTTGAGGGACACAGATACGCAGTATTTT. Filled out from reference TRBV5-1 and TRBJ2-3, the complete variable domain reads KAGVTQTPRYLIKTRGQQVTLSCSPISGHRSVSWYQQTPGQGLQFLFEYFSETQRNKGNFPGRFSGRQFSNSRSEMNVSTLELGDSALYLCASSLRDTDTQYFGPGTRLTVL.